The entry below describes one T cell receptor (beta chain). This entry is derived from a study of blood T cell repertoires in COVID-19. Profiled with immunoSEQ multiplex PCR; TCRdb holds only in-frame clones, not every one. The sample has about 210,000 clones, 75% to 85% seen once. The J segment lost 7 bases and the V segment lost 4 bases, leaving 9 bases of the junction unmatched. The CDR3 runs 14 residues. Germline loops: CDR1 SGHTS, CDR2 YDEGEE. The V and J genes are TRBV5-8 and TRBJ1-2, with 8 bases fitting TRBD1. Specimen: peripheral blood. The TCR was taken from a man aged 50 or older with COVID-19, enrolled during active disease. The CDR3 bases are TGTGCCAGCAGCCCGGAGGACAGGGTACGTGGCTACACCTTC. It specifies CASSPEDRVRGYTF.